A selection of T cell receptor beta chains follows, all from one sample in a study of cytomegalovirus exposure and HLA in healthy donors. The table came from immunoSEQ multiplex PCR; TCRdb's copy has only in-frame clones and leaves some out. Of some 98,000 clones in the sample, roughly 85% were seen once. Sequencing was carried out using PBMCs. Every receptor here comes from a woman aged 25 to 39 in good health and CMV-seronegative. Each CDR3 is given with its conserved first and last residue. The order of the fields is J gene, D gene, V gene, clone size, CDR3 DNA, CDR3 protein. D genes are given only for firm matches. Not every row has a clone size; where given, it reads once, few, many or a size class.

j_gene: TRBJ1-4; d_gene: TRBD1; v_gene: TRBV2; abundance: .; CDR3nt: TGTGCCAGCAGCCGCCCCCCAGGGGGTGGTGGTAATGAAAAACTGTTTTTT; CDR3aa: CASSRPPGGGGNEKLFF
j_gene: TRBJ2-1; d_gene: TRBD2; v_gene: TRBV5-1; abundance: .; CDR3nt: TGCGCCAGCAGCCCCACTGGGACTACCGCCCAGCAGTTCTTC; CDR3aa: CASSPTGTTAQQFF
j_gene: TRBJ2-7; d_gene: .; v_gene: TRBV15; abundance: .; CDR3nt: TGTGCCACCAGCAGAGATCCCCCCGGCTACGAGCAGTACTTC; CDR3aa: CATSRDPPGYEQYF
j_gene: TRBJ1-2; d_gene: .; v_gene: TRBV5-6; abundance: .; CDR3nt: TGTGCCAGCAGCTCCCGGGGACTCCCTCTATTTGGCTACACCTTC; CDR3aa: CASSSRGLPLFGYTF
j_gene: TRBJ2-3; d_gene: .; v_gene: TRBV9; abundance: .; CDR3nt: TGTGCCAGCAGCGTGACGCCAGGGACTAGCACAGATACGCAGTATTTT; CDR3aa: CASSVTPGTSTDTQYF
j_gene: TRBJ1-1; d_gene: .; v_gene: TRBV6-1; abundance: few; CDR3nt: TGTGCCACCGCCAGAGAAGGGGGATTGAACACTGAAGCTTTCTTT; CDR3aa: CATAREGGLNTEAFF
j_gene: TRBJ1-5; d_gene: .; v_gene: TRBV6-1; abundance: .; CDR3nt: TGTGCCAGCAGTATGTCCGCGGGGCAGCCCCAGCATTTT; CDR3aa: CASSMSAGQPQHF
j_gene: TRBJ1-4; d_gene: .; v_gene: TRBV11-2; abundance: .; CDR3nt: TGTGCCAGCAGCACCACTATGGAGGAAAAACTGTTTTTT; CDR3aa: CASSTTMEEKLFF
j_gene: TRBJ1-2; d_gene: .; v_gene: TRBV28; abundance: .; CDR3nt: TGTGCCAGCAGCACGTCGATCGGGGTCCACTATGGCTACACCTTC; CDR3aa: CASSTSIGVHYGYTF
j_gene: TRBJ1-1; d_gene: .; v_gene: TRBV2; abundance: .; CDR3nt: TGTGCCAGCAGTGTGGAGGGCACTGAAGCTTTCTTT; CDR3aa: CASSVEGTEAFF
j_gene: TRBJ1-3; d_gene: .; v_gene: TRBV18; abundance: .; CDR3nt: TGTGCCAGCTCACCAGTTTCTGGGCGCGACGGAAACACCATATATTTT; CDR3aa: CASSPVSGRDGNTIYF
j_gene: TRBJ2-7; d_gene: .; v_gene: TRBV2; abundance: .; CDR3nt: TGTGCCAGCACCCCCAGTTACGAGCAGTACTTC; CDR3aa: CASTPSYEQYF
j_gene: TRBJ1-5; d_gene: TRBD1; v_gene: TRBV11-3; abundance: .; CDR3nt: TGTGCCAGCAGCTTAGGGGACAGGGGCAATCAGCCCCAGCATTTT; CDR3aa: CASSLGDRGNQPQHF
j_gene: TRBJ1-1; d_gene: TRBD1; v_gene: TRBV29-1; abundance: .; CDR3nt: TGCAGCGCCAGGCGGGCCGACAGGGGAGAGGGTGAAGCTTTCTTT; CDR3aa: CSARRADRGEGEAFF
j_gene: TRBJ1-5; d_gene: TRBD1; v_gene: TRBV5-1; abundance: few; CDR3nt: TGCGCCAGCAGCCCCGGGACAGGGAATCAGCCCCAGCATTTT; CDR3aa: CASSPGTGNQPQHF
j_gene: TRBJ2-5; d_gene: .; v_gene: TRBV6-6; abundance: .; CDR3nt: TGTGCCAGCAGTTACTCACCCAGGGAGACCCAGTACTTC; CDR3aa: CASSYSPRETQYF
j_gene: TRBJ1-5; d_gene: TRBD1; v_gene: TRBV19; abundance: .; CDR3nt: TGTGCCAGCAAATCCGACAGGGAAAGCAATCAGCCCCAGCATTTT; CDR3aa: CASKSDRESNQPQHF
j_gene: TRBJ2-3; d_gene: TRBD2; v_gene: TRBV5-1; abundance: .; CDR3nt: TGCGCCAGCAGCCCCGCGGGGAGGGCCAGGGTCACAGATACGCAGTATTTT; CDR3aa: CASSPAGRARVTDTQYF
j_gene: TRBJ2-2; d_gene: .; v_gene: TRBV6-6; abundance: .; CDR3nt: TGTGCCAGCAGTCTACAGGTTCCCGGGGAGCTGTTTTTT; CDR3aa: CASSLQVPGELFF
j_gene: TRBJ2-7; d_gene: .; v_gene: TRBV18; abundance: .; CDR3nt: TGTGCCAGCTCACCACAAGGAGACGAGCAGTACTTC; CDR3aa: CASSPQGDEQYF
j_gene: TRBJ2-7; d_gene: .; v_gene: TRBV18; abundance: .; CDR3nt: TGTGCCAGCTCACGTGACAGTAGCGAGCAGTACTTC; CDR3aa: CASSRDSSEQYF
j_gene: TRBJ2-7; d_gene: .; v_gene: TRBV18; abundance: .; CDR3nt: TGTGCCAGCTCACCAGCTAGTGGCGGCGAGCAGTACTTC; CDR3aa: CASSPASGGEQYF
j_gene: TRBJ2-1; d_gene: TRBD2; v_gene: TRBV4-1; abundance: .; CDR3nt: TGCGCCAGCAGCCAAATAGCGGGGGACCCTTACAATGAGCAGTTCTTC; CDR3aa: CASSQIAGDPYNEQFF
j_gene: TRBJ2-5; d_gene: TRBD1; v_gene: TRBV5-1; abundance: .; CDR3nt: TGCGCCAGCAACCAGGGGGCGGGTGAAGAGACCCAGTACTTC; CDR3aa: CASNQGAGEETQYF
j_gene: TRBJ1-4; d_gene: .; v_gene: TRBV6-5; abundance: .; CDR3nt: TGTGCCAGCAGTTATAACGGAGCCGATGAAAAACTGTTTTTT; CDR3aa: CASSYNGADEKLFF
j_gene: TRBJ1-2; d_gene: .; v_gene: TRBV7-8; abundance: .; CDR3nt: TGTGCCAGCAGCTCAAGAGTCGGCTATGGCTACACCTTC; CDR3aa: CASSSRVGYGYTF
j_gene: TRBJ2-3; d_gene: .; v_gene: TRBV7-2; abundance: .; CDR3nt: TGTGCCAGCAGCTTAAATGCCCCCGCAGCAGGAACAGATACGCAGTATTTT; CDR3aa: CASSLNAPAAGTDTQYF
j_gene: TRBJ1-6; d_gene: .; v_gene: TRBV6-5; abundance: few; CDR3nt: TGTGCCAGCAGTTACTCGGGCCTCGGGGCACCCCTCCACTTT; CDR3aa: CASSYSGLGAPLHF
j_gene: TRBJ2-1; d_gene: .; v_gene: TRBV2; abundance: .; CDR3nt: TGTGCCAGCACCCTTGAGGTGCAGTTCTTC; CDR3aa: CASTLEVQFF
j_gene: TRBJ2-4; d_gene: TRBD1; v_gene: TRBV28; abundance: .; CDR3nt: TGTGCCAGCAGTTTATTAAATCCAGGGGGCATTGAGTACTTC; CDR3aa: CASSLLNPGGIEYF
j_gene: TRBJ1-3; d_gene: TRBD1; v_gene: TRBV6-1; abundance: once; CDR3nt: TGTGCCAGCAGGACAGGGAGATCTGGAAACACCATATATTTT; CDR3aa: CASRTGRSGNTIYF
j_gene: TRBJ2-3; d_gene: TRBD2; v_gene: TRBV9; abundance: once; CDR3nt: TGTGCCAGCAGCGCGGGACTAGCGGGGGCTACGCAGTATTTT; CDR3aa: CASSAGLAGATQYF
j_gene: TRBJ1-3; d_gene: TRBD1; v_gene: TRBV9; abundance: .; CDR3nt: TGTGCCAGCAGCCCCGGGACAGGGAACACCATATATTTT; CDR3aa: CASSPGTGNTIYF
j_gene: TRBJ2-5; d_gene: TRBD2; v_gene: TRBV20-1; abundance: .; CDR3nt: TGCAGTGTCGCGGGGGGAGAGACCCAGTACTTC; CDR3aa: CSVAGGETQYF
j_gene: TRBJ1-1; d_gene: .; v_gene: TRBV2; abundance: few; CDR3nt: TGTGCCAGCAGGGACAACATGAACACTGAAGCTTTCTTT; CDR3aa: CASRDNMNTEAFF
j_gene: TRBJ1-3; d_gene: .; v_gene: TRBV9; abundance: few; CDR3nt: TGTGCCAGCAGCGTAGGCGGAGGCCGGGAGGTAACCATATATTTT; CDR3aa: CASSVGGGREVTIYF
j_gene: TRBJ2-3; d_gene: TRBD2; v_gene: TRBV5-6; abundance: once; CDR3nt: TGTGCCAGCAGAATCCTTAGCGGGAGTAGGGCAGATACGCAGTATTTT; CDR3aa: CASRILSGSRADTQYF
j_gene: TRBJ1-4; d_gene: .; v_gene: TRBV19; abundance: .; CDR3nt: TGTGCCAGTAGTATACGGTTCCAGGGTGGAGAAAAACTGTTTTTT; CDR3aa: CASSIRFQGGEKLFF
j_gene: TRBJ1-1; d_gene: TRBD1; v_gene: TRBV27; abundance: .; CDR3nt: TGTGCCAGCAGTCCTTCGGGGACAGGGGGCCGGGGCACTGAAGCTTTCTTT; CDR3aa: CASSPSGTGGRGTEAFF
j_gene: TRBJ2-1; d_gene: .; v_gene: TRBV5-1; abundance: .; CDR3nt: TGCGCCAGCAGCTTGGTTGTAGGGGTCGGCAATGAGCAGTTCTTC; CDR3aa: CASSLVVGVGNEQFF
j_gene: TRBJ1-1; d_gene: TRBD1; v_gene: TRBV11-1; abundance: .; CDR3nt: TGTGCCAGCAGCTTCGGACAGGGGAACACTGAAGCTTTCTTT; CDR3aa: CASSFGQGNTEAFF
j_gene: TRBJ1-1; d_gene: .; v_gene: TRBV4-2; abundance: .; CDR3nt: TGTGCCAGCAGCCAAATTCCCGGCAGGATGAACACTGAAGCTTTCTTT; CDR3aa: CASSQIPGRMNTEAFF
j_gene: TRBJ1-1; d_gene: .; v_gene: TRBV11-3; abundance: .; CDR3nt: TGTGCCAGCAGCTTAACAGGGACGAACACTGAAGCTTTCTTT; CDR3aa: CASSLTGTNTEAFF
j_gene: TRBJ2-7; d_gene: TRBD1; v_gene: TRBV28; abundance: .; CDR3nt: TGTGCCAGCAGTCGAACCCCGGACAGGCCTGGCTACGAGCAGTACTTC; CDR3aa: CASSRTPDRPGYEQYF
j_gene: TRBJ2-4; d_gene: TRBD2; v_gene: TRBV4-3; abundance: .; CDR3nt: TGCGCCAGCAGCCAAGGGGAGGGTGACGCCCCAAACATTCAGTACTTC; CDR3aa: CASSQGEGDAPNIQYF
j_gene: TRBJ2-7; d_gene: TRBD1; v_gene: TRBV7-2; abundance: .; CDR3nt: TGTGCCAGCAGCCTCAACAGGGGGCGGTACGAGCAGTACTTC; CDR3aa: CASSLNRGRYEQYF
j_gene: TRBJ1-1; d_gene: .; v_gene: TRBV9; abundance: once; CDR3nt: TGTGCCAGCAGCGACAGGGCATCGAACACTGAAGCTTTCTTT; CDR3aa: CASSDRASNTEAFF
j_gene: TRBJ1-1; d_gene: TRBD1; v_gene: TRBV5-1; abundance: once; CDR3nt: TGCGCCAGCAGCTCGCTGGGACAGGGGAACACTGAAGCTTTCTTT; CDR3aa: CASSSLGQGNTEAFF
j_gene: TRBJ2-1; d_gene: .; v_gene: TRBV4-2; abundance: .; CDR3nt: TGTGCCAGCAGCCAAGATGGCCAGCGGGCCTACAATGAGCAGTTCTTC; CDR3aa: CASSQDGQRAYNEQFF
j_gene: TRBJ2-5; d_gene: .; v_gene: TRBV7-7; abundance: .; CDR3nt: TGTGCCAGCAGCTTAGGGTCGGCAGGGTGGACACAAGAGACCCAGTACTTC; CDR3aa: CASSLGSAGWTQETQYF
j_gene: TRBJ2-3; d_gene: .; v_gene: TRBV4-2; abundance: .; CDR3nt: TGTGCCAGCAGCCAATCAGGGGACCCCAGCACAGATACGCAGTATTTT; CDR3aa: CASSQSGDPSTDTQYF
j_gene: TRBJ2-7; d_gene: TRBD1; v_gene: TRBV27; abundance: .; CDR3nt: TGTGCCAGCAGTTTCTTCTCGGGACAGGCCTCCTACGAGCAGTACTTC; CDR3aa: CASSFFSGQASYEQYF
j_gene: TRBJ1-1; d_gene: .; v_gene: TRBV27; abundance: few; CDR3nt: TGTGCCAGCAGTCAACAGGGTAACACTGAAGCTTTCTTT; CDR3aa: CASSQQGNTEAFF
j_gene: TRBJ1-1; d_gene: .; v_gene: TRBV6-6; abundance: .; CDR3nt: TGTGCCAGCACCACGGACATGGGCACTGAAGCTTTCTTT; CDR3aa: CASTTDMGTEAFF
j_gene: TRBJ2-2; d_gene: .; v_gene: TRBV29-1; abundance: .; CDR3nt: TGCAGCGTTGGGAGGGGCTCAGGGACCGGGGAGCTGTTTTTT; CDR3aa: CSVGRGSGTGELFF